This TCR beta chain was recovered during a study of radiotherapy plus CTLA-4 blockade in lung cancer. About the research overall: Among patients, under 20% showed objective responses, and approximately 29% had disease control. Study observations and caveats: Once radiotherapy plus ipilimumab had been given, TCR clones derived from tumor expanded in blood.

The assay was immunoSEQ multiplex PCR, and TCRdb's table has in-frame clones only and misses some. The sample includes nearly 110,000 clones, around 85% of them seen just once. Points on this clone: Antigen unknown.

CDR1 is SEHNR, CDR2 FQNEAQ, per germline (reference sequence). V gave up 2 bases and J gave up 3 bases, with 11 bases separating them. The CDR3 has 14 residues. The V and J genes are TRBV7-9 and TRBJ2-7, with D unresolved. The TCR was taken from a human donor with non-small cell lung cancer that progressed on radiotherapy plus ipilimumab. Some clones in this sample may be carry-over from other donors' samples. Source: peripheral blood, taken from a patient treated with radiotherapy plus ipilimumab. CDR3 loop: CASSLRVGSYEQYF. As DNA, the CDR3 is TGTGCCAGCAGCTTAAGAGTTGGTAGCTACGAGCAGTACTTC. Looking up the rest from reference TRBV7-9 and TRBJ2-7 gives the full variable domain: DTGVSQNPRHKITKRGQNVTFRCDPISEHNRLYWYRQTLGQGPEFLTYFQNEAQLEKSRLLSDRFSAERPKGSFSTLEIQRTEQGDSAMYLCASSLRVGSYEQYFGPGTRLTVT.